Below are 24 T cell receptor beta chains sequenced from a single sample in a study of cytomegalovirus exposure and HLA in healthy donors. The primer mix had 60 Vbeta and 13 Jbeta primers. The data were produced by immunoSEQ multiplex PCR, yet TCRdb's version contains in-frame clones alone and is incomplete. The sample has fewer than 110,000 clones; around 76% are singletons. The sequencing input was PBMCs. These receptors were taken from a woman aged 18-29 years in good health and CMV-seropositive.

The chain's CDR3 is CASRQTTVNTEAFF. DNA for the CDR3: TGTGCCAGCAGACAAACGACAGTGAACACTGAAGCTTTCTTT. This rearrangement joins TRBV7-9 to TRBJ1-1; D perhaps matches TRBD1 (5 bases). The length of the CDR3 is 14 residues. The V gene's germline CDR1 is SEHNR and CDR2 FQNEAQ (reference sequence). The germline V and J ends were trimmed by 6 bases and 0 bases, with 11 bases remaining between them. Combining the CDR3 with reference TRBV7-9 and TRBJ1-1 gives the whole variable domain DTGVSQNPRHKITKRGQNVTFRCDPISEHNRLYWYRQTLGQGPEFLTYFQNEAQLEKSRLLSDRFSAERPKGSFSTLEIQRTEQGDSAMYLCASRQTTVNTEAFFGQGTRLTVV.

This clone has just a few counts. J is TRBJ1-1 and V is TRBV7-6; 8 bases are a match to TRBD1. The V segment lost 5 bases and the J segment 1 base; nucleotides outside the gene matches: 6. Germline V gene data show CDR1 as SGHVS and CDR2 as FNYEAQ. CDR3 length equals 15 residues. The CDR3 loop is CASSKDRVRNTEAFF. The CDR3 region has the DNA TGTGCCAGCAGCAAGGACAGGGTGCGGAACACTGAAGCTTTCTTT.

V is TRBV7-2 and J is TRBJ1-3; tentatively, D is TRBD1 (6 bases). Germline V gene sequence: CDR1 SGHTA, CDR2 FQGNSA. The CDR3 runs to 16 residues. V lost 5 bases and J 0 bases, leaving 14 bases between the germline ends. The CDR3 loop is CASSRSLDSSGNTIYF. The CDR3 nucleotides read TGTGCCAGCAGCCGCAGCTTGGACAGCTCTGGAAACACCATATATTTT.

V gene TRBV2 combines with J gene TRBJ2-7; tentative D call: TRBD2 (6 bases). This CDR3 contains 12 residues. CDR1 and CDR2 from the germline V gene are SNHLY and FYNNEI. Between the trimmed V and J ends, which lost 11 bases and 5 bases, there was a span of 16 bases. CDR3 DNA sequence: TGTGCCGGTCGTGGGGAGGTGGACGAGCAGTACTTC. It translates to CAGRGEVDEQYF.

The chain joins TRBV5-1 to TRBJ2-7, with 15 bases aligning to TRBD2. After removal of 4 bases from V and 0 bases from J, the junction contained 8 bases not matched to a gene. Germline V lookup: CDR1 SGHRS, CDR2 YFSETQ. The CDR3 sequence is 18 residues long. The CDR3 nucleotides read TGCGCCAGCAGCAAATCCGGGACTAGCGGGAGGAGCTCCTACGAGCAGTACTTC. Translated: CASSKSGTSGRSSYEQYF.

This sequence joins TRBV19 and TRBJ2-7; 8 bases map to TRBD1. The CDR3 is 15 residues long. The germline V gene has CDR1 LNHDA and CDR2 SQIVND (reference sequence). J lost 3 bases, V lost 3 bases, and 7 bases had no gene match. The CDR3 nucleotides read TGTGCCAGTAGTATCGCCCCCGGACAGGGCTACGAGCAGTACTTC. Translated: CASSIAPGQGYEQYF.

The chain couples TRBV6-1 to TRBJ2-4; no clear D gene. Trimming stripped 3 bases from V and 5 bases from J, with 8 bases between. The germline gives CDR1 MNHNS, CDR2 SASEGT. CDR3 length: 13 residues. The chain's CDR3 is CASSEATENIQYF. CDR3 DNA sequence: TGTGCCAGCAGTGAGGCGACTGAAAACATTCAGTACTTC.

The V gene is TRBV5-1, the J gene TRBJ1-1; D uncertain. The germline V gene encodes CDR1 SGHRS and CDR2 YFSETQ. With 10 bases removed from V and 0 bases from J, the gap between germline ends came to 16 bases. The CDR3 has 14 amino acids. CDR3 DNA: TGCGCCCGCCGGCAGACTACAATGAACACTGAAGCTTTCTTT. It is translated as CARRQTTMNTEAFF.

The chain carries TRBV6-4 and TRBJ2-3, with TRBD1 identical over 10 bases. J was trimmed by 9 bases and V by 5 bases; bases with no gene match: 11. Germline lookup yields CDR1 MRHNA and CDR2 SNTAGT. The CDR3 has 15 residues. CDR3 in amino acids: CASSPEGQGSSTQYF. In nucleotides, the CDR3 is TGTGCCAGCAGTCCAGAGGGACAGGGGTCCTCAACGCAGTATTTT.

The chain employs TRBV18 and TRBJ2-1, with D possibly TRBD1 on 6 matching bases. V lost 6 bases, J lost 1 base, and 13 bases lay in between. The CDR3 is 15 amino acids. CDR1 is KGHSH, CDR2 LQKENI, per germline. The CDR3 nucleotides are TGTGCCAGCTCGAATACAGACAGGTCCTACAATGAGCAGTTCTTC. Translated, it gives CASSNTDRSYNEQFF. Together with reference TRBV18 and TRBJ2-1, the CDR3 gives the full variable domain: NAGVMQNPRHLVRRRGQEARLRCSPMKGHSHVYWYRQLPEEGLKFMVYLQKENIIDESGMPKERFSAEFPKEGPSILRIQQVVRGDSAAYFCASSNTDRSYNEQFFGPGTRLTVL.

The CDR3 coding sequence is TGTGCCAGCAGCTTTCGGGAACACACTGAAGCTTTCTTT. Translating it yields CASSFREHTEAFF. The chain joins TRBV7-9 to TRBJ1-1, with no clear D. The V end lost 3 bases, the J end lost 3 bases, and 8 bases lay between the germline ends. Germline CDR1 is SEHNR and CDR2 is FQNEAQ (reference sequence). This CDR3 region has 13 residues.

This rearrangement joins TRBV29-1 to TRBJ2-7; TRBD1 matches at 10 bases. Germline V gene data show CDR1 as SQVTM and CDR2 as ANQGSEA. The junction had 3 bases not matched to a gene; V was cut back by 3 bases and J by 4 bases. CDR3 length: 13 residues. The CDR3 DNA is TGCAGCGTTGACTGGGGACAGGGGTACGAGCAGTACTTC. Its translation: CSVDWGQGYEQYF.

As DNA, the CDR3 is TGTGCCAGCAGTTACTCCTCCTTGAGTTCCTACGAGCAGTACTTC. This gives the protein CASSYSSLSSYEQYF. The chain has TRBV6-6 and TRBJ2-7, with D unresolved. Germline CDR1 reads MNHNY; CDR2 reads SVGAGI (reference sequence). Trimming left V 0 bases short and J 1 base short, with 10 bases between. This CDR3 is built from 15 residues.

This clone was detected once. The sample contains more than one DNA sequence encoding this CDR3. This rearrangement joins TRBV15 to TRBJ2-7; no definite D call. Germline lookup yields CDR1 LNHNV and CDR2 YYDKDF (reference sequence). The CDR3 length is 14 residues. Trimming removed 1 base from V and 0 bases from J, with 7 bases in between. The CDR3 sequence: CATSRGTGSYEQYF. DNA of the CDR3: TGTGCCACCAGCAGAGGTACTGGCTCCTACGAGCAGTACTTC.

CDR3 bases: TGTGCCAGCAGCGCCGATACGGGACTCCTCAATGAGCAGTTCTTC. Amino acid sequence: CASSADTGLLNEQFF. V is TRBV9 and J is TRBJ2-1, with a tentative D call TRBD2 (6 bases). V lost 3 bases and J 6 bases, leaving 16 bases between the germline ends. This CDR3 has 15 amino acids. Germline V CDR1 and CDR2: SGDLS, YYNGEE.

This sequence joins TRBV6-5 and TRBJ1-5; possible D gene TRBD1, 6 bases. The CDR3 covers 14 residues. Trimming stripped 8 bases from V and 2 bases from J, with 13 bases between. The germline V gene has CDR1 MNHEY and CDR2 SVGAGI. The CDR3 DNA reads TGTGCCAGCCGCAGGGGTAGCGGCAATCAGCCCCAGCATTTT. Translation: CASRRGSGNQPQHF.

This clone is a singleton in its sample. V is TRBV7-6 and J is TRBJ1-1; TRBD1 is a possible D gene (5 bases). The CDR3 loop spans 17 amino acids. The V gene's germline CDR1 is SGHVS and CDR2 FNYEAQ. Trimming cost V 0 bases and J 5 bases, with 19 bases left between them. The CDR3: CASSLARRQSEGTEAFF. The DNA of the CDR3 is TGTGCCAGCAGCTTAGCTAGAAGACAGAGTGAAGGGACTGAAGCTTTCTTT.

CDR3: CASSYGRGQPLSEQYF. CDR3 coding DNA: TGTGCCAGCAGTTACGGCAGGGGGCAACCTCTGAGCGAGCAGTACTTC. V gene TRBV6-5 combines with J gene TRBJ2-7, with 8 bases lining up with TRBD1. This CDR3 is 16 amino acids long. The germline V gene has CDR1 MNHEY and CDR2 SVGAGI. V lost 2 bases, J lost 6 bases, and 12 bases stayed unmatched.

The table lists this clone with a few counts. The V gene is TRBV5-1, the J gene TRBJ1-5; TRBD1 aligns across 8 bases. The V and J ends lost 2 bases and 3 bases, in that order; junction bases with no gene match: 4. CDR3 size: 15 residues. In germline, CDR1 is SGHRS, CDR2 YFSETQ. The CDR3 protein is CASSFGTGVNQPQHF. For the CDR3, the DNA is TGCGCCAGCAGCTTTGGGACAGGAGTCAATCAGCCCCAGCATTTT.

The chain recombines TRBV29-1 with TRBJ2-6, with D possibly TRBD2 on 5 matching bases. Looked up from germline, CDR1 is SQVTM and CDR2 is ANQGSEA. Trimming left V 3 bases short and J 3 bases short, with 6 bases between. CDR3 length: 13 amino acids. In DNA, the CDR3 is TGCAGCGTTGACAGCGGTGGGGCCAACGTCCTGACTTTC. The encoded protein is CSVDSGGANVLTF.

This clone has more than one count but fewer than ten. CDR3 sequence reads: CASRPGTGRYEQYF. CDR3 DNA sequence: TGTGCCAGCAGACCCGGGACAGGTCGCTACGAGCAGTACTTC. V is TRBV6-1 and J is TRBJ2-7, with 8 bases aligning to TRBD1. This CDR3 contains 14 residues. V lost 6 bases, J lost 3 bases, and 7 bases stayed unmatched. Per germline, CDR1 MNHNS and CDR2 SASEGT.

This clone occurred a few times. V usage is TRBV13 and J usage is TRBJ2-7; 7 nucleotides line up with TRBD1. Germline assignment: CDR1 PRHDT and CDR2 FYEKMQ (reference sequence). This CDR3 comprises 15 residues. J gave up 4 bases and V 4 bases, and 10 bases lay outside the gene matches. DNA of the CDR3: TGTGCCAGCAGCTCCTCCCGACAGGGCAGATACGAGCAGTACTTC. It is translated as CASSSSRQGRYEQYF.

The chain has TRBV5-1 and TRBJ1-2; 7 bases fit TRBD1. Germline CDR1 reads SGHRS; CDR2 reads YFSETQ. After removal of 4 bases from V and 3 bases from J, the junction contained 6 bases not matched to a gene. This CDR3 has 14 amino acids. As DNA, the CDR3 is TGCGCCAGCAGCATGACAGGGTGGGACTATGGCTACACCTTC. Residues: CASSMTGWDYGYTF. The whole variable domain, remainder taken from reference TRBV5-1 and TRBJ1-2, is KAGVTQTPRYLIKTRGQQVTLSCSPISGHRSVSWYQQTPGQGLQFLFEYFSETQRNKGNFPGRFSGRQFSNSRSEMNVSTLELGDSALYLCASSMTGWDYGYTFGSGTRLTVV.

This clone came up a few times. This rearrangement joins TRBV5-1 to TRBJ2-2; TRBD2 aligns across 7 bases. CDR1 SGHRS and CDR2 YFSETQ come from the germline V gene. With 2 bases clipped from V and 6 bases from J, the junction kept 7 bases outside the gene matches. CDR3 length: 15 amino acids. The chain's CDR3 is CASSLGLGPSGELFF. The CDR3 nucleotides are TGCGCCAGCAGCTTAGGACTAGGTCCATCCGGGGAGCTGTTTTTT.